This T cell receptor beta chain was observed in a study of T-cell memory formation after mild COVID-19. Study-wide context: Largely donor-specific sequence clusters came from a couple of donors. Whole-study results and caveats: CD4/CD8 balance held among clones contracting day 15 to 85, and later expanders leaned CD4+.

Constant-segment primers and 5'RACE yielded cDNA libraries for TCR alpha and TCR beta, each carrying sample barcodes and UMIs. TCRdb analysed the 5' RACE reads with MiXCR anew, one entry per CDR3 protein. This sample carries about 110,000 distinct CDR3 sequences, roughly a sixth of them seen once, and the ten largest clones take 5% to 7%. CDR3 length: 17 amino acids. With 7 bases removed from V and 0 bases from J, the gap between germline ends came to 19 bases. CDR1 and CDR2 (germline): SGHVS, FQNEAQ. About this clonotype itself: What it binds is not known.

The gene calls are TRBV7-8 and TRBJ1-3, with D maybe TRBD1 (5 bases). What was sequenced was PBMCs or a T cell subset sorted from them (not recorded which). The TCR sequence derives from a man aged 18-30 years who had mild COVID-19 (a few samples of this study predate the infection). Cell type and time point are not known. In nucleotides, the CDR3 is TGTGCCAGCACCCTATGGGTTCCGGGGGTCTCTGGAAACACCATATATTTT. This sequence encodes CASTLWVPGVSGNTIYF.